This T cell receptor beta chain was captured by sequencing in a study of blood T cells in healthy people across ages. Study overall: About one barcoded beta molecule per two T cells came from capture by template switching.

This clonotype occurred a few times. The CDR3 has 14 residues. Germline CDR1 reads PRHDT; CDR2 reads FYEKMQ (reference sequence). The V end was cut by 4 bases, the J end by 7 bases, with 13 bases between. It was with a sample-barcoded 5' primer and a J-beta primer mix that a second PCR of roughly 7 to 12 cycles was run. Every cDNA was tagged by a template-switch adaptor with 12 random nucleotides. TCRdb used MiXCR to reprocess the 5' RACE reads, holding one entry per CDR3 protein. The table lists over 1,500,000 distinct CDR3 sequences, just under 50% of them singletons. This chain uses TRBV13 with TRBJ1-4; D perhaps matches TRBD1 (5 bases). The source material was blood. The receptor's source is a woman aged 40 to 50 in good health. CDR3 in amino acids: CASSSPTESEKLFF. In nucleotides, the CDR3 is TGTGCCAGCAGCTCACCGACAGAAAGTGAAAAACTGTTTTTT.